This T cell receptor beta chain was found in a study of control samples from healthy donors and cancer patients (dated by TCRdb to 2020 to 2022). Libraries came from the immunoSEQ multiplex PCR assay. This is the immuneACCESS table as TCRdb keeps it, with only in-frame sequences that have V and J called. A part of the clones is gone; compared with another copy, unresolved V genes explain less than half, and the rest is unexplained. In all, the sample holds 170,000 or so clones, and 94% of those were seen once. The leading ten clones occupy under 8.5% of the sample. Turning to this clone: The clone's antigen remains unknown. Within one base of it there is no much larger clone, and no base qualities were kept.

CDR1 LGHNA and CDR2 YNFKEQ were looked up in the germline V gene. From its cysteine to its phenylalanine, the CDR3 spans 16 amino acids. The CDR3 DNA has 48 bases and is translated from base 1. Relative to germline, V is 5 bases shorter and J is 2 bases shorter, with 16 bases between their ends. Sequenced sample: blood. This TCR derives from a woman between 40 and 50 years old in good health. Recombination joined TRBV4-2 with TRBJ2-4; a tentative D call is TRBD1 (5 bases match). Here the CDR3 is given as CASSKAGFETKNIQYF. The DNA sequence is TGTGCCAGCAGCAAAGCAGGGTTCGAGACCAAAAACATTCAGTACTTC.